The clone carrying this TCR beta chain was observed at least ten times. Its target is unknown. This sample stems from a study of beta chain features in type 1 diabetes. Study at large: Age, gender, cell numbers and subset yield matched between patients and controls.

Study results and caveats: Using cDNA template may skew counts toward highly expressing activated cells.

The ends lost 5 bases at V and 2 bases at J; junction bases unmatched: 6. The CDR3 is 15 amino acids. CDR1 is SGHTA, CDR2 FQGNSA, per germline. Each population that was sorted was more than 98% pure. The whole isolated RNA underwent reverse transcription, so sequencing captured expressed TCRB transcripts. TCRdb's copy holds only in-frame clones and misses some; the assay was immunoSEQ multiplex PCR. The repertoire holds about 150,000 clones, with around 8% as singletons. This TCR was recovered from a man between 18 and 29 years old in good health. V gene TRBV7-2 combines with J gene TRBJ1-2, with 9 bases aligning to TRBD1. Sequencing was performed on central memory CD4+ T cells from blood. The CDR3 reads CASSPKTGGNYGYTF. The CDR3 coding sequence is TGTGCCAGCAGCCCCAAAACAGGGGGCAACTATGGCTACACCTTC.